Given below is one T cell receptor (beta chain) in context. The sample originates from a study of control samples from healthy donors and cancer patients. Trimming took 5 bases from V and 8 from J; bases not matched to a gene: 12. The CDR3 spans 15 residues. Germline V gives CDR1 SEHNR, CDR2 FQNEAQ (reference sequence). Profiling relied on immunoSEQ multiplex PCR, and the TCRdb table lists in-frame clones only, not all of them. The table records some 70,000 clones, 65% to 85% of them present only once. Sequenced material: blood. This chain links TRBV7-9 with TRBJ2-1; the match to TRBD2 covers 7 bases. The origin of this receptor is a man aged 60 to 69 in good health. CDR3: CASSPLAGVRHEQFF. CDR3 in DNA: TGTGCCAGCAGCCCTCTGGCGGGAGTACGTCATGAGCAGTTCTTC.